This record covers a single T cell receptor beta chain. This clonotype was found a few times. Its antigen has not been determined. There are no base qualities to consult, and no much larger clone falls within one base. These data belong to a study of Graves' ophthalmopathy and Graves' hyperthyroidism (dated by TCRdb to 2016 to 2018). In the study overall: Hyperthyroidism was considered stable if no progression to ophthalmopathy occurred within 18 months of follow-up. The study used TCR beta repertoire signatures to distinguish Graves' ophthalmopathy from Graves' hyperthyroidism and to predict progression to ophthalmopathy. In total, some 140 blood samples were TCR-sequenced: roughly 45 ophthalmopathy, approximately 80 hyperthyroidism and approximately 17 hyperthyroidism-to-ophthalmopathy patients. To explore V-J signatures distinguishing ophthalmopathy from hyperthyroidism, a discovery set of roughly 98 patients (around 42 ophthalmopathy, some 55 stable hyperthyroidism) was enrolled. For independent validation, a separate cohort was made up of around 18 hyperthyroidism patients plus 17 patients who later progressed from hyperthyroidism to ophthalmopathy. T-cell repertoires of thyroid tissue and blood were compared in six hyperthyroidism patients. Following sampling, methimazole starting at 30 mg daily was administered to hyperthyroidism patients, and high-dose intravenous methylprednisolone was administered to ophthalmopathy patients.

For repertoire sequencing, the TCR beta CDR3 regions were amplified from RNA transcripts. The first round was an RT-PCR using HTBI primers with the Qiagen OneStep RT-PCR kit, and this first round was followed by a second-round multiplex PCR, then size selection and purification. The libraries underwent paired-end sequencing with 100 bp reads on an Illumina HiSeq2000. The paper's data handling went like this. Reads were processed with SOAPnuke, discarding reads with adapters, uncalled bases, mean Phred below 15, or no exact constant-primer or identifier match. COPE v1.2.5 was used to merge high-quality paired reads. Unique nucleotide sequences were defined as clonotypes and aligned to IMGT TRB V, D and J references using MiTCR v1.1. Analysis was restricted to V-J combinations with a frequency above 0.0001, which covered 99% to 99.2% of repertoires. For each V-J combination, a TCR clonal expansion and chaos score was defined as F50 clonal expansion divided by the chaos observed in the TCRdist matrix. Features were reduced by Welch's t-statistics and random forest to around 13 V-J combinations, which fed a naive Bayes classifier. Thyroid-blood repertoire similarity was quantified with the Morisita-Horn index. TCRdb cleaned the public reads at Q25 with fastp, built clones with MiXCR and kept in-frame beta chains. Each record represents a unique CDR3 protein, reported with the most common genes and DNA among its rows. These V and J calls derive from TCRdb rather than the authors' analysis. The sample table contains about 1.2 million distinct CDR3 sequences; only one count was recorded for about 35% of them. The ten largest clones add up to 11% of the sample.

Overall study results and their limits: Ophthalmopathy was separated from stable hyperthyroidism by the 13-signature model with roughly 87% sensitivity and about 83% specificity in cross-validation and with 80%/75% in the test set. Among expanded thyroid clonotypes with frequency above 0.001, most also showed up in blood, which suggests that blood repertoires may reflect the thyroid immune response. Sample size was not predetermined statistically, and investigators were not blinded to group allocation. In validation, the model predicted ophthalmopathy progression with about 71% sensitivity and approximately 72% specificity; about a dozen predicted patients were CT-confirmed with GO in a median of roughly 6.8 months.

Hyperthyroidism patients were newly diagnosed, with disease duration under 2 months, and aged 18 to 65 years. Anyone with other autoimmune diseases, uncontrolled infections, pregnancy or lactation was excluded from the study. Clinical symptoms, serum thyroxine, TRAb, thyroid ultrasound and orbital computed tomography formed the basis of the diagnosis. Trizol reagent was used to extract the total RNA, and its quality was then checked on an Agilent 2100 Bioanalyzer. Reading from cysteine to phenylalanine, the CDR3 counts 12 amino acids. Only CDR3 DNA is held: 36 bases, read in frame from base 1. A distance of 12 bases separates the germline ends of V and J, which lose 6 bases and 6 bases respectively. The germline V gene (reference sequence) yields LNHDA for CDR1 and SQIVND for CDR2.

This receptor chain uses TRBV19 and TRBJ2-7; the D gene cannot be resolved reliably. This TCR was recovered from an adult man with Graves' hyperthyroidism. The sample taken for sequencing was peripheral blood or thyroid tissue (not recorded which). This receptor carries the CDR3 CASRGRRTEQYF. DNA sequence: TGTGCCAGTAGAGGACGGCGGACCGAGCAGTACTTC. Outside the CDR3, residues come from the reference TRBV19 and TRBJ2-7 proteins, so the full variable domain is: DGGITQSPKYLFRKEGQNVTLSCEQNLNHDAMYWYRQDPGQGLRLIYYSQIVNDFQKGDIAEGYSVSREKKESFPLTVTSAQKNPTAFYLCASRGRRTEQYFGPGTRLTVT.